By frequency in the sample, the clone carrying this T cell receptor (beta chain) is medium-sized. Its antigen is as yet unknown. This specimen comes from a study of spatial heterogeneity in lung cancer. Time point here: sample taken at primary tumor resection. General study results and limits: Tumor mutation count correlated with how many alpha and beta TCRs expanded intratumorally.

Carried by each TCR cDNA molecule was a unique molecular identifier. TCRdb passed the 5' RACE reads through MiXCR, listing each CDR3 protein once. The top ten clones hold approximately 6.8% of a sample with 15,000 to 20,000 distinct CDR3 sequences, 6% to 7% of them seen once. CDR1 is SGHTA and CDR2 is FQGNSA in the germline V gene. The CDR3 extends over 13 amino acids. V was pared by 1 base and J by 3 bases, with 6 bases between. The sequence was obtained from a male donor with early-stage non-small cell lung cancer. The chain couples TRBV7-2 to TRBJ1-1; D ambiguous. The material sequenced was lung tumor tissue, taken at surgery. CDR3 nucleotides: TGTGCCAGCAGCTTAGTTTACTACACTGAAGCTTTCTTT. Encoded protein: CASSLVYYTEAFF.